This T cell receptor beta chain is drawn from a study of CD8+ T cells in alopecia areata. This clone was detected once. RNA was extracted and reverse transcribed into cDNA as the sequencing template. Sequencing used immunoSEQ multiplex PCR; TCRdb keeps in-frame clones, though not all of them. The sample carries 130,000 to 150,000 clones, approximately 50% recorded once. This CDR3 region has 13 residues. CDR1 is SEHNR, CDR2 FQNEAQ, per germline (reference sequence). V was trimmed by 6 bases and J by 4 bases, leaving 13 bases between them. This receptor was identified in a human donor with alopecia areata. This sequence joins TRBV7-9 and TRBJ2-7; no clear D gene. Material: CD4+ T cells sorted from blood, obtained at week 0. The CDR3: CASSSLWAYEQYF. The CDR3 nucleotides read TGTGCCAGCAGTTCCCTCTGGGCATACGAGCAGTACTTC.